A selection of T cell receptor beta chains follows, all from one sample in a study of beta chain features in type 1 diabetes. Clones were sequenced by immunoSEQ multiplex PCR, and TCRdb holds only the in-frame ones, with some missing. The repertoire includes roughly 450,000 clones, roughly 11% of them detected once, and approximately 0.05% sits in the top ten. Input material: naive CD4+ T cells from blood. Receptor source: a woman between 18 and 29 years old in good health. Both conserved end residues are part of each CDR3.

J gene: TRBJ1-5
V gene: TRBV29-1
CDR3 protein: CSVEEGADQPQHF

J gene: TRBJ2-1
V gene: TRBV14
CDR3 protein: CASSQGIYNEQFF

J gene: TRBJ2-5
V gene: TRBV7-2
CDR3 protein: CASSPPGQETQYF

J gene: TRBJ1-5
V gene: TRBV4-2
CDR3 protein: CASSQGGQANQPQHF

J gene: TRBJ2-3
V gene: TRBV7-3
CDR3 protein: CASSRGSGKSDTQYF

J gene: TRBJ2-7
V gene: TRBV18
CDR3 protein: CASSSRDGSYEQYF

J gene: TRBJ2-3
V gene: TRBV29-1
CDR3 protein: CSVDPGGTPSTDTQYF

J gene: TRBJ1-2
V gene: TRBV7-2
CDR3 protein: CASSSRTGNYGYTF

J gene: TRBJ1-3
V gene: TRBV30
CDR3 protein: CAWSPFSSAGNTIYF

J gene: TRBJ2-3
V gene: TRBV18
CDR3 protein: CASSPRGGTPDTQYF

J gene: TRBJ2-2
V gene: TRBV18
CDR3 protein: CASSPMDFTGELFF

J gene: TRBJ1-1
V gene: TRBV20-1
CDR3 protein: CSARGAGAFF

J gene: TRBJ2-1
V gene: TRBV7-2
CDR3 protein: CASGGYNEQFF

J gene: TRBJ2-5
V gene: TRBV6-5
CDR3 protein: CASSRSQETQYF

J gene: TRBJ2-5
V gene: TRBV7-9
CDR3 protein: CASSFGETQYF

J gene: TRBJ1-4
V gene: TRBV5-1
CDR3 protein: CASSYDRGNEKLFF

J gene: TRBJ2-6
V gene: TRBV6-1
CDR3 protein: CASSAASAGANVLTF